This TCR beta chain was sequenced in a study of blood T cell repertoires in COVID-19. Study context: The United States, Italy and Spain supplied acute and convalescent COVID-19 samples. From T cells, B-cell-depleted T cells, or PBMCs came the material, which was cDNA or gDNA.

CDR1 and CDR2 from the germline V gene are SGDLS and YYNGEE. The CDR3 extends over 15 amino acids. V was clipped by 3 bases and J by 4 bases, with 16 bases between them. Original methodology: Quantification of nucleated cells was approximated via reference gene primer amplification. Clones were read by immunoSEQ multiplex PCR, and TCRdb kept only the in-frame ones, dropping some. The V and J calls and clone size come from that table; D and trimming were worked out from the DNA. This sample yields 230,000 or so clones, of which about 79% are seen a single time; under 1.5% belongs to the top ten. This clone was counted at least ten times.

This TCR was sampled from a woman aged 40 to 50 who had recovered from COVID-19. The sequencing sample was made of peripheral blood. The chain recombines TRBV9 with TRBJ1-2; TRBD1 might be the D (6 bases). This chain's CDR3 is CASSERPGTPYGYTF. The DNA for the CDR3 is TGTGCCAGCAGCGAAAGACCAGGGACACCCTATGGCTACACCTTC.